This TCR beta chain was sequenced for a study of blood T cell repertoires in COVID-19. Study details: Whether acute or convalescent, the COVID-19 samples came from the United States, Italy and Spain.

Authors' processing steps: Amplification with reference gene primers provided the estimates of nucleated cell counts. The repertoire was sequenced with immunoSEQ multiplex PCR; TCRdb's copy has only in-frame clones and lacks some. That table gives V, J and clone size, and the DNA gave D and trimming. The profile covers some 190,000 clones, with more than 70% appearing a single time and approximately 1.5% taken by the ten largest. The receptor's source is a man in his late teens or twenties with active or convalescent COVID-19. The sample consisted of peripheral blood.

The CDR3 nucleotides are TGCGCCAGCAGCTTGGGGTTCGCAGGAGGGTCACCCCTCCACTTT. This gives the protein CASSLGFAGGSPLHF. The chain has TRBV5-1 and TRBJ1-6; D is unclear. V lost 0 bases and J 10 bases, leaving 14 bases between the germline ends. Germline assignment: CDR1 SGHRS and CDR2 YFSETQ. This CDR3 is 15 amino acids long.